This T cell receptor (beta chain) was obtained from a study of blood T cell repertoires in COVID-19. Methods used by the authors: Amplification of reference gene primers provided the estimated nucleated cell counts. Generated by immunoSEQ multiplex PCR, the TCRdb table keeps only in-frame clones and is missing some. V, J and clone size reflect that table, while D and trimming were determined from the DNA. The sample includes tens of thousands of clones, about nine tenths of them seen just once. CDR1 LGHDT and CDR2 YNNKEL come from the germline V gene (reference sequence). V dropped 6 bases and J dropped 6 bases, with 12 bases sitting between them. The CDR3 extends over 14 amino acids.

The TCR was taken from a man in his 70s with active or convalescent COVID-19. The material sequenced was peripheral blood. The chain recombines TRBV3-1 (or the pseudogene TRBV3-2) with TRBJ1-6, with D perhaps TRBD1 (6 bases). The CDR3 region is CASSGRGINSPLHF. CDR3 nucleotide sequence: TGTGCCAGCAGTGGCAGGGGCATTAATTCACCCCTCCACTTT.